These 32 T cell receptor beta chains share one sample of origin, sequenced in a study of cytomegalovirus exposure and HLA in healthy donors. Amplification used 60 Vbeta primers and 13 Jbeta primers. Method: immunoSEQ multiplex PCR; TCRdb's copy keeps in-frame clones and lacks some. The sample has some 130,000 clones; 75% to 85% are singletons. Material for sequencing was PBMCs. The receptor set was obtained from a young man in good health and CMV-seronegative.

The chain employs TRBV28 and TRBJ2-3; TRBD1 matches at 7 bases. Looked up from germline, CDR1 is MDHEN and CDR2 is SYDVKM. The CDR3 is 15 amino acids. V trimming: 2 bases; J trimming: 2 bases; junction bases outside the gene matches: 4. The CDR3 here is CASSLRGPTTDTQYF. The DNA of the CDR3 is TGTGCCAGCAGTTTAAGGGGGCCCACCACAGATACGCAGTATTTT.

This rearrangement joins TRBV4-1 to TRBJ2-7; 8 nucleotides match TRBD2. This CDR3 has 14 residues. J lost 5 bases, V lost 1 base, and 4 bases had no gene match. Germline V lookup: CDR1 MGHRA, CDR2 YSYEKL. For the CDR3, the DNA is TGCGCCAGCAGCCAAGTAGCGGGGCTCCACGAGCAGTACTTC. It translates to CASSQVAGLHEQYF.

This clone was found a few times. J is TRBJ2-2 and V is TRBV11-3; 10 nucleotides line up with TRBD2. CDR1 is SGHNT and CDR2 is YENEEA in the germline V gene. The CDR3 totals 14 residues. Trimming removed 4 bases from V and 5 bases from J; junction bases left unmatched: 1. CDR3 DNA sequence: TGTGCCAGCAGCTGGACTAGCGGTACCGGGGAGCTGTTTTTT. Protein product: CASSWTSGTGELFF.

The gene calls are TRBV6-1 and TRBJ2-7; TRBD2 agrees at 9 bases. Trimming cost V 2 bases and J 3 bases; bases outside gene matches: 5. This CDR3 comprises 15 residues. CDR1 and CDR2 (germline): MNHNS, SASEGT. CDR3 loop: CASSENSGSVYEQYF. CDR3 DNA: TGTGCCAGCAGTGAAAATAGCGGGAGCGTCTACGAGCAGTACTTC.

This chain uses TRBV6-1 with TRBJ1-4; 7 positions match TRBD1. The V gene end was trimmed by 5 bases and the J gene end by 7 bases; junction bases not matched to a gene: 1. The CDR3 is 12 residues long. Germline V gives CDR1 MNHNS, CDR2 SASEGT. The CDR3 nucleotides are TGTGCCAGCAGTTGGACAGGTGAAAAACTGTTTTTT. It is translated as CASSWTGEKLFF.

This clone has only a few counts. V usage is TRBV19 and J usage is TRBJ2-3; 9 bases agree with TRBD2. CDR1 and CDR2 from the germline V gene are LNHDA and SQIVND (reference sequence). This CDR3 contains 17 residues. J gave up 4 bases and V 4 bases, and 12 bases lay outside the gene matches. CDR3 sequence reads: CASSTSIRVAGADTQYF. In nucleotides, the CDR3 is TGTGCCAGTAGTACATCAATAAGGGTAGCGGGGGCAGATACGCAGTATTTT.

The chain joins TRBV4-1 to TRBJ2-1; D remains ambiguous. The CDR3 sequence is 16 residues long. Trimming took off 5 bases at V and 0 bases at J, with 14 bases between the two ends. Germline assignment: CDR1 MGHRA and CDR2 YSYEKL. The CDR3 nucleotides read TGCGCCAGCAGCGAGGAACCGAGAAGCTCCTACAATGAGCAGTTCTTC. Translated, it gives CASSEEPRSSYNEQFF.

The CDR3: CASSMRVNQPQHF. CDR3 coding DNA: TGTGCCAGTAGTATGCGGGTCAATCAGCCCCAGCATTTT. The V and J genes are TRBV19 and TRBJ1-5; D ambiguous. This CDR3 comprises 13 residues. Germline CDR1 LNHDA, CDR2 SQIVND (reference sequence). V was clipped by 3 bases and J by 3 bases, with 6 bases between them.

This clone was detected a few times. The chain recombines TRBV6-6 with TRBJ1-4; D is unresolved. Germline lookup yields CDR1 MNHNY and CDR2 SVGAGI (reference sequence). CDR3 size: 12 residues. Trimming took off 5 bases at V and 8 bases at J, with 9 bases between the two ends. The CDR3 DNA reads TGTGCCAGCAGTATACTCAGGGAAAAACTGTTTTTT. Amino acid sequence: CASSILREKLFF.

J is TRBJ2-5 and V is TRBV5-1, with TRBD1 as a possible D gene (5 bases). CDR3 size: 14 residues. Germline V CDR1 and CDR2: SGHRS, YFSETQ. Trimming took 4 bases from V and 2 from J, leaving 12 bases between them. CDR3 nucleotides: TGCGCCAGCAGCCCCAACAGGATACAAGAGACCCAGTACTTC. Protein sequence: CASSPNRIQETQYF. Looking up the rest from reference TRBV5-1 and TRBJ2-5 gives the full variable domain: KAGVTQTPRYLIKTRGQQVTLSCSPISGHRSVSWYQQTPGQGLQFLFEYFSETQRNKGNFPGRFSGRQFSNSRSEMNVSTLELGDSALYLCASSPNRIQETQYFGPGTRLLVL.

This sequence joins TRBV25-1 and TRBJ2-3; D perhaps matches TRBD2 (5 bases). V lost 3 bases, J lost 1 base, and 14 bases lay in between. Germline loops: CDR1 MGHDK, CDR2 SYGVNS. The CDR3 sequence is 16 residues long. DNA for the CDR3: TGTGCCAGCAGTGAGGGGAGCTCTGTGGGCACAGATACGCAGTATTTT. This sequence encodes CASSEGSSVGTDTQYF. The full variable domain, its missing parts supplied by reference TRBV25-1 and TRBJ2-3, is EADIYQTPRYLVIGTGKKITLECSQTMGHDKMYWYQQDPGMELHLIHYSYGVNSTEKGDLSSESTVSRIRTEHFPLTLESARPSHTSQYLCASSEGSSVGTDTQYFGPGTRLTVL.

This clone was picked up one time. V gene TRBV30 combines with J gene TRBJ1-2, with 8 bases aligning to TRBD1. CDR1 and CDR2 (germline): GTSNPN, SVGIG (reference sequence). J was trimmed by 2 bases and V by 3 bases; bases with no gene match: 5. The CDR3 covers 14 residues. The DNA for the CDR3 is TGTGCCTGGAGCAGGGGGCGCGAGAACTATGGCTACACCTTC. Translated: CAWSRGRENYGYTF. The variable domain in full, completed from reference TRBV30 and TRBJ1-2, reads SQTIHQWPATLVQPVGSPLSLECTVEGTSNPNLYWYRQAAGRGLQLLFYSVGIGQISSEVPQNLSASRPQDRQFILSSKKLLLSDSGFYLCAWSRGRENYGYTFGSGTRLTVV.

The chain carries TRBV23-1 and TRBJ2-1; TRBD2 matches 12 bases. TRBV23-1 is treated as an ORF (open reading frame) with a function not yet certain. The CDR3 is 17 amino acids. V shed 8 bases, J shed 0 bases, and the junction held 8 bases outside the gene matches. The CDR3 spells CASLKKGLAGSYNEQFF. The CDR3 DNA reads as TGCGCCAGCCTCAAAAAGGGACTAGCGGGCTCCTACAATGAGCAGTTCTTC.

This chain joins TRBV5-1 and TRBJ1-2, with 10 bases identical to TRBD1. This CDR3 region has 16 residues. The V and J ends lost 4 bases and 6 bases, in that order; junction bases with no gene match: 12. CDR1 and CDR2 from the germline V gene are SGHRS and YFSETQ. The CDR3: CASSQLGTGEADGYTF. CDR3 coding DNA: TGCGCCAGCAGCCAGCTCGGGACAGGGGAAGCAGATGGCTACACCTTC.

This CDR3 reads CASSLGGQYFNEQFF. The DNA of the CDR3 is TGTGCCAGCAGCTTGGGGGGACAGTATTTCAATGAGCAGTTCTTC. The chain joins TRBV5-6 to TRBJ2-1; 7 nucleotides align to TRBD1. The V gene end was trimmed by 0 bases and the J gene end by 6 bases; junction bases not matched to a gene: 6. Germline CDR1 is SGHDT and CDR2 is YYEEEE. The CDR3 runs 15 residues.

The CDR3 is CASSDRDTPTNEKLFF. The CDR3, as DNA: TGTGCCAGCAGTGACCGGGACACGCCAACTAATGAAAAACTGTTTTTT. The V call is TRBV25-1, the J call TRBJ1-4, with D possibly matching TRBD1 (6 bases). This CDR3 spans 16 amino acids. V lost 3 bases and J 0 bases, leaving 11 bases between the germline ends. Germline V gene sequence: CDR1 MGHDK, CDR2 SYGVNS.

Points on this clone: Germline is not matched at one junction end, which may reflect a read error. The CDR3 here is CASEKGDNQPQNF. DNA for the CDR3: TGTGCCAGCGAGAAAGGGGACAATCAGCCCCAGAATTTT. The chain has TRBV27 and TRBJ1-5, with D tentatively TRBD1 (6 bases). CDR1 and CDR2 from the germline V gene are MNHEY and SMNVEV (reference sequence). The CDR3 covers 13 residues.

The chain joins TRBV4-2 to TRBJ2-3; D might be TRBD2 (5 bases). Between the trimmed V and J ends, which lost 1 base and 3 bases, there was a span of 14 bases. CDR1 LGHNA and CDR2 YNFKEQ come from the germline V gene. The CDR3 sequence is 16 residues long. The CDR3 nucleotides read TGTGCCAGCAGCCAAGTACGCGAGGAGGAAACAGATACGCAGTATTTT. Translating gives CASSQVREEETDTQYF.

The J gene is TRBJ2-7, the V gene TRBV14; no clear D. CDR1 and CDR2 from the germline V gene are SGHDN and FVKESK. V shed 0 bases and J shed 9 bases, with 15 bases lying between them. The CDR3 is 14 amino acids. CDR3 sequence (DNA): TGTGCCAGCAGCCAAGAGGATCCGGGTACGGGGCAGTACTTC. Protein sequence: CASSQEDPGTGQYF.

The chain carries TRBV7-9 and TRBJ2-5, with D possibly matching TRBD2 (5 bases). This CDR3 spans 11 amino acids. Between the trimmed V and J ends, which lost 4 bases and 13 bases, there was a span of 13 bases. CDR1 is SEHNR and CDR2 is FQNEAQ in the germline V gene (reference sequence). CDR3 bases: TGTGCCAGCAGCTCCGAGGACTGGCGGTACTTC. It is translated as CASSSEDWRYF.

V gene TRBV29-1 combines with J gene TRBJ2-7; D is perhaps TRBD1 (7 bases). The CDR3 loop spans 15 amino acids. Between the trimmed V and J ends, which lost 5 bases and 4 bases, there was a span of 21 bases. Per germline, CDR1 SQVTM and CDR2 ANQGSEA. DNA of the CDR3: TGCAGCGTTCCGAGGGGGACAGCGAGCGGGTACGAGCAGTACTTC. Its protein is CSVPRGTASGYEQYF.

V usage is TRBV19 and J usage is TRBJ2-1; D gene ambiguous. CDR3 size: 15 residues. Germline V gene sequence: CDR1 LNHDA, CDR2 SQIVND (reference sequence). V lost 6 bases to trimming and J lost 0 bases, with 12 bases between them. The CDR3 region is CASSRGESSYNEQFF. CDR3 sequence (DNA): TGTGCCAGTAGCCGAGGAGAAAGCTCCTACAATGAGCAGTTCTTC.

The V gene is TRBV27, the J gene TRBJ2-1; 13 bases map to TRBD2. CDR3 length: 15 amino acids. From germline, CDR1 is MNHEY and CDR2 SMNVEV (reference sequence). The junction had 7 bases not matched to a gene; V was cut back by 5 bases and J by 9 bases. Written as DNA, the CDR3 is TGTGCCAGCAGTCTCGGGACTAGCGGGATGACTGAGCAGTTCTTC. Translation: CASSLGTSGMTEQFF.

This chain uses TRBV5-4 with TRBJ2-1; 7 bases are a match to TRBD2. Per the germline V gene, CDR1 is SGHNT and CDR2 is YYREEE (reference sequence). The CDR3 extends over 14 amino acids. With 3 bases clipped from V and 3 bases from J, the junction kept 3 bases outside the gene matches. The CDR3 reads CASSYLADYNEQFF. CDR3 nucleotides: TGTGCCAGCAGCTATCTAGCGGACTACAATGAGCAGTTCTTC.

Regarding this clone: An end of the junction differs from the germline gene, which may be a read error. The chain employs TRBV6-5 and TRBJ1-5, with 10 nucleotides matching TRBD1. Germline values: CDR1 MNHEY, CDR2 SVGAGI. The CDR3 spans 14 residues. The CDR3 here is CASRSTGGNQPQNF. The CDR3 DNA reads TGTGCCAGCAGGTCGACAGGGGGCAATCAGCCCCAGAATTTT.

This chain links TRBV4-2 with TRBJ2-7; 11 nucleotides line up with TRBD2. The trim removed 0 bases at V and 2 bases at J, leaving 6 bases unmatched. Germline-derived CDR1 and CDR2 are LGHNA and YNFKEQ. The CDR3 loop spans 17 amino acids. The CDR3 nucleotides are TGTGCCAGCAGCCAAGAGGGGGGACTAGCGGCAACCTACGAGCAGTACTTC. Amino acid sequence: CASSQEGGLAATYEQYF.

About this clone itself: The junction shows a germline mismatch at one end, possibly a read error. The V call is TRBV7-9, the J call TRBJ1-1; D not resolved. This CDR3 is 16 amino acids long. In germline, CDR1 is SEHNR, CDR2 FQNEAQ (reference sequence). Here the CDR3 reads CSSSLLDGFWNTEAFF. The CDR3 nucleotides are TGTTCCAGCAGCCTCCTCGACGGGTTTTGGAACACTGAAGCTTTCTTT.

The chain recombines TRBV28 with TRBJ1-1; possible D gene TRBD1, 6 bases. The CDR3 has 14 amino acids. Looked up from germline, CDR1 is MDHEN and CDR2 is SYDVKM. The ends were cut back, 2 bases at V and 3 bases at J, with 10 bases in the middle. The CDR3 DNA reads as TGTGCCAGCAGTTTACGGGGGGCGGACACTGAAGCTTTCTTT. It is translated as CASSLRGADTEAFF.

This rearrangement joins TRBV18 to TRBJ2-3; 9 positions agree with TRBD1. Trimming removed 6 bases from V and 3 bases from J; junction bases left unmatched: 7. The germline V gene encodes CDR1 KGHSH and CDR2 LQKENI. The CDR3 extends over 15 amino acids. The CDR3 nucleotides are TGTGCCAGCTCCGGACAGGGGTCGGGGACAGATACGCAGTATTTT. This encodes CASSGQGSGTDTQYF.

The chain is built from TRBV28 and TRBJ2-5; possible D gene TRBD1, 5 bases. The CDR3 extends over 14 amino acids. V was shortened by 6 bases and J by 5 bases, with 16 bases between the two germline ends. Germline V CDR1 and CDR2: MDHEN, SYDVKM. The CDR3, as DNA: TGTGCCAGCAGCCTAGACAGCCAGTGGGAGACCCAGTACTTC. As protein: CASSLDSQWETQYF.

The chain is built from TRBV9 and TRBJ1-1, with D uncertain. CDR3 length: 14 residues. Germline V gene data show CDR1 as SGDLS and CDR2 as YYNGEE. V dropped 0 bases and J dropped 1 base, with 7 bases sitting between them. CDR3 in DNA: TGTGCCAGCAGCGTAGAGTCAGAGAACACTGAAGCTTTCTTT. Translating it yields CASSVESENTEAFF.

The rearrangement joins TRBV7-9 to TRBJ2-1, with a tentative D call TRBD2 (6 bases). The length of the CDR3 is 12 residues. The V gene's germline CDR1 is SEHNR and CDR2 FQNEAQ (reference sequence). Trimming pared 1 base from V and 10 bases from J, leaving 8 bases between. CDR3 protein: CASSLGRVEQFF. The DNA for the CDR3 is TGTGCCAGCAGCTTAGGGAGGGTCGAGCAGTTCTTC.